This T cell receptor (beta chain) is drawn from a study of cytomegalovirus exposure and HLA in healthy donors listed by TCRdb under 2017. Background for the entire study: The roughly 670 repertoires of the first cohort and the roughly 120 validation repertoires were produced on the same platform, according to a later analysis. The study aimed to test whether cataloging public T cell receptors could reveal signatures of past pathogen exposure. In addition to the first cohort of about 650 subjects, a separate validation cohort of 120 different subjects was used. High-throughput TCR immunosequencing, statistical association of individual TCRs with disease status, and machine learning were combined to predict cytomegalovirus infection status. General findings and caveats noted by the study authors: Of the cluster scores, 85% to 95% were above 0 in a later analysis, which found that TCRs clustered in the first cohort also tended to co-occur in the approximately 120 validation repertoires. The authors suggested that the approach could potentially be generalized to other disease states and immunological phenotypes. In vitro tests confirmed that a few of the cytomegalovirus-associated TCR beta chains recognize cytomegalovirus antigens. Across donors, most TCR sequences were observed very rarely, whereas some public TCRs were present in many individuals. The classifier was reported to diagnose cytomegalovirus status with high specificity and sensitivity in both the original and validation cohorts. A total of roughly 160 TCR beta chains were listed by the study as associated with cytomegalovirus. A later analysis had no HLA typing for the validation cohort, so co-occurrence there was scored across all 130 or so repertoires.

Library preparation used the immunoSEQ multiplex PCR assay. As for the original processing: A statistical classification framework was developed to diagnose cytomegalovirus status using the catalog of TCR beta chain sequences. In TCRdb, the immuneACCESS table is reduced to in-frame sequences with V and J assigned. These tables do not hold every clone; where another copy was compared, an unresolved V gene accounts for under half, and the others remain unexplained. V and J calls and clone size follow that table, whereas D and trimming were derived from the DNA. Counted in this sample were hundreds of thousands of clones; roughly 88% of them appeared once. 0.8% to 0.85% of the sample lies in the top ten. The donors were included in the validation cohort of 90 to 150 subjects, a group kept apart from the roughly 670-subject first cohort. Note on this clone: Its antigen remains unidentified. Base quality data are lacking; no much larger clone is found one base away.

The germline V gene gives CDR1 as MGHRA and CDR2 as YSYEKL. CDR3 length: 14 amino acids, cysteine to phenylalanine. The sequence is cut down to CDR3 DNA, 42 bases in frame from base 1. V has 6 bases trimmed and J has 12 bases trimmed; junction bases matching no gene number 12. This receptor was obtained from a woman aged 18-30 years in good health and CMV-seronegative. In this chain, TRBV4-1 is recombined with TRBJ2-1; TRBD2 agrees with 9 junctional bases. The sequenced sample consisted of PBMCs. The nucleotide sequence is TGCGCCAGCAGGCAGACAGCGGGGGGTTCTGGGCAGTTCTTC. Its amino acids are CASRQTAGGSGQFF.